These T cell receptor beta chains were read from a single sample in a study of OX40 agonist ivuxolimab in advanced cancers. Sequenced by immunoSEQ multiplex PCR; TCRdb stores in-frame clones only, minus some. The sample has roughly 50,000 clones; around 83% are singletons. The sample here was CD4+ or CD8+ T cells sorted from blood, taken in a trial of the OX40 agonist ivuxolimab. The receptor set was obtained from an adult with an advanced solid tumor such as melanoma, head and neck, liver or kidney cancer. The CDR3 runs from the conserved cysteine through the conserved F or W. Each record gives: V gene, J gene, CDR3 protein.

>TRBV19|TRBJ1-6
CASSLPGNLGSPLHF
>TRBV18|TRBJ1-1
CASSPMDRGEAFF
>TRBV15|NA
CATSRDLRTVSSYEQYF
>TRBV19|TRBJ1-1
CASNRPNRGAFF
>TRBV18|TRBJ2-1
CASSPLGTDYNEQFF
>TRBV5-1|TRBJ2-3
CASSLSSIAGDTQYF
>TRBV6-1|TRBJ1-4
CASSELLSEKLFF
>TRBV5-1|TRBJ1-1
CASSSYNRGVDTEAFF
>TRBV5-8|TRBJ1-4
CASSPGRSPSSEKLFF
>TRBV27|TRBJ1-1
CASTPTGALRSEAFF
>TRBV6-1|TRBJ1-5
CASRTTTSSNQPQHF
>TRBV27|TRBJ2-3
CATNDRGRGSDTQYF
>TRBV7-2|TRBJ2-7
CASSLELARSYEQYF
>TRBV29-1|TRBJ2-7
CSAVTGTGASYEQYF
>TRBV6-5|TRBJ2-7
CASRQQGALGGQYF
>TRBV5-1|TRBJ1-4
CASSLAHKGSEKLFF
>TRBV2|TRBJ1-3
CASSASSGNTIYF
>TRBV4-2|TRBJ1-1
CASTPGQLNTEAFF
>TRBV7-2|TRBJ1-4
CASKLDRRNEKLFF
>TRBV29-1|TRBJ2-2
CSVVRPRDSNTGELFF
>TRBV21-1|TRBJ2-1
CASSNGGVTGEQFF
>TRBV18|TRBJ2-3
CASSPREGRSDTQYF
>TRBV18|TRBJ1-3
CASSPRQGAFGNTIYF
>TRBV6-5|TRBJ1-3
CASSSPTGNSGNTIYF
>TRBV9|TRBJ1-2
CASSVGPGGSNYGYTF
>TRBV7-6|TRBJ2-5
CASSKWDRWEQYF
>TRBV19|TRBJ2-3
CASTPGGGRTDTQYF
>TRBV18|TRBJ1-4
CASSTDREKLFF
>TRBV18|TRBJ1-1
CASSPRVGEVNTEAFF
>TRBV7-2|TRBJ2-7
CASSLGQGIGYEQYF
>TRBV4-2|TRBJ1-1
CASSPPRGGTEAFF
>TRBV10-3|TRBJ1-1
CATSARMNTEAFF
>TRBV6-1|TRBJ1-2
CASSELGVNYGYTF
>TRBV5-5|TRBJ2-7
CASSPGQLSYEQYF
>TRBV5-1|TRBJ1-2
CASSSVGWRGYGYTF
>TRBV7-2|TRBJ2-1
CASSRKRGGRNEQFF
>TRBV6-1|TRBJ2-1
CASSVGGPDNEQFF
>TRBV19|TRBJ1-4
CASRGGYATNEKLFF
>TRBV19|TRBJ1-5
CASTEGFLWNQPQHF
>TRBV6-5|TRBJ1-2
CASSYSNGGGYTF
>TRBV7-9|TRBJ1-2
CASSLTQGRYTF
>TRBV30|TRBJ2-7
CAWKKTGYYEQYF
>TRBV15|TRBJ1-2
CATSRDVQHYGYTF
>TRBV5-1|TRBJ1-2
CASSSGTGRREGYTF
>TRBV6-1|TRBJ1-6
CASGGVLNSPLHF
>TRBV11-1|TRBJ2-1
CASKGESSYNEQFF
>TRBV28|TRBJ2-7
CASSFSLAGLTYEQYF
>TRBV5-1|TRBJ1-1
CASSWGTAEAFF
>TRBV5-1|TRBJ2-7
CASSVTGGLYEQYF
>TRBV7-6|TRBJ1-6
CASRSGAGDTLHF
>TRBV20-1|TRBJ2-5
CSARVVETQYF
>TRBV7-9|TRBJ1-1
CASSLEGIGEAFF
>TRBV10-3|TRBJ2-7
CAISAKEGGLTSYEQYF